Following are 15 T cell receptor beta chains from one sample sequenced in a study of T cells expressing NK-cell markers. TCRdb reprocessed the 5' RACE reads and reports one entry per CDR3 protein, with no DNA. Its listing shows tens of thousands of distinct CDR3 sequences. The sample consisted of blood T cells: a sorted CD56 or NKG2C T cell subset, CD4+ or CD8+ T cells, or bulk PBMC T cells (not recorded which). The origin of the receptors is a woman between 18 and 75 years old in good health.

This chain joins TRBV7-6 and TRBJ2-7; absent DNA, TCRdb's TRBD1 call cannot be checked. CDR1 and CDR2 from the germline V gene are SGHVS and FNYEAQ. The CDR3 totals 14 residues. The CDR3 here is CASSPVTWGDEQYF.

V gene TRBV9 combines with J gene TRBJ2-1; TCRdb reports TRBD1, a call that lacks DNA to check it against. In germline, CDR1 is SGDLS, CDR2 YYNGEE. The CDR3 loop spans 18 amino acids. The CDR3 reads CASSPRGPGAMRGNEQFF.

V usage is TRBV12-3 or TRBV12-4 and J usage is TRBJ2-1; TCRdb's assignment of TRBD1 cannot be checked, as there is no DNA. The CDR3 has 13 residues. CDR3 amino acids: CASNRDVYNEQFF.

The chain links TRBV5-1 to TRBJ1-1. The CDR3 has 13 amino acids. CDR1 SGHRS and CDR2 YFSETQ come from the germline V gene. The CDR3 loop is CASSLVGEAEAFF.

The chain recombines TRBV2 with TRBJ2-1; TCRdb returns TRBD2, unconfirmable since there is no DNA. Germline V gene data show CDR1 as SNHLY and CDR2 as FYNNEI. This CDR3 is built from 14 residues. CDR3 sequence reads: CASSGSARGDEQFF.

The chain recombines TRBV7-9 with TRBJ1-5. Germline CDR1 reads SEHNR; CDR2 reads FQNEAQ (reference sequence). This CDR3 contains 15 residues. The CDR3 protein is CASSLEREGNQPQHF.

The chain joins TRBV5-1 to TRBJ2-7; without DNA, the TCRdb call of TRBD1 cannot be checked. This CDR3 is 15 amino acids long. The germline gives CDR1 SGHRS, CDR2 YFSETQ. This CDR3 is CASSPGTGQGAEQYF. The variable domain in full, with the rest retrieved from reference TRBV5-1 and TRBJ2-7, is KAGVTQTPRYLIKTRGQQVTLSCSPISGHRSVSWYQQTPGQGLQFLFEYFSETQRNKGNFPGRFSGRQFSNSRSEMNVSTLELGDSALYLCASSPGTGQGAEQYFGPGTRLTVT.

The chain is built from TRBV12-3 or TRBV12-4 and TRBJ2-2; checking the TCRdb D call of TRBD2 is not possible without DNA. The CDR3 runs 16 residues. This chain's CDR3 is CASSLTQRVDTGELFF.

The chain recombines TRBV9 with TRBJ2-1. Germline V gene sequence: CDR1 SGDLS, CDR2 YYNGEE. The length of the CDR3 is 14 residues. The CDR3 sequence: CASSVEAVYNEQFF.

This clonotype registers medium-sized (0.01 to 0.1%) by frequency. The V call is TRBV6-4, the J call TRBJ2-1. The CDR3 extends over 12 amino acids. The germline CDR1 and CDR2 sequences are MRHNA and SNTAGT. Here the CDR3 reads CASSDVGFEQFF.

This rearrangement joins TRBV5-1 to TRBJ2-7; the TRBD1 assignment by TCRdb is unverifiable without DNA. CDR3 length: 15 amino acids. Germline-derived CDR1 and CDR2 are SGHRS and YFSETQ. The CDR3 protein is CASSPGDSGEAEQYF.

This sequence joins TRBV10-3 and TRBJ2-3; without DNA, the TCRdb call of TRBD2 cannot be checked. Germline CDR1 is ENHRY and CDR2 is SYGVKD. The CDR3 totals 15 residues. The CDR3 sequence is CAISGLAGATDTQYF.

The chain uses TRBV7-6 and TRBJ2-1; TCRdb proposes TRBD1, but this gene call is untestable without DNA. This CDR3 spans 15 amino acids. CDR1 is SGHVS and CDR2 is FNYEAQ in the germline V gene. CDR3 residues: CASSETGGLADEQFF. Full variable domain (remainder filled in from reference TRBV7-6 and TRBJ2-1): GAGVSQSPRYKVTKRGQDVALRCDPISGHVSLYWYRQALGQGPEFLTYFNYEAQQDKSGLPNDRFSAERPEGSISTLTIQRTEQRDSAMYRCASSETGGLADEQFFGPGTRLTVL.

The V and J genes are TRBV4-2 and TRBJ2-1; the TRBD1 assignment by TCRdb is unverifiable without DNA. Germline assignment: CDR1 LGHNA and CDR2 YNFKEQ. This CDR3 is built from 16 residues. The CDR3 reads CASNPGVAGAYNEQFF.

This chain joins TRBV7-2 and TRBJ1-3; TCRdb lists TRBD1, though no DNA is available to test this call. CDR1 is SGHTA and CDR2 is FQGNSA in the germline V gene. The CDR3 extends over 19 amino acids. The CDR3 sequence: CASSLAGSFNRGSGNTIYF.